This TCR beta chain originates from a study of blood T cell repertoires in COVID-19. Overall study: Researchers got acute and convalescent COVID-19 samples from the United States, Italy and Spain. Nucleic acid was either cDNA or gDNA, and it came from T cells, B-cell-depleted T cells, or PBMCs.

In the authors' workflow: Using reference gene primer amplification, nucleated cell counts were estimated. Repertoires were generated with immunoSEQ multiplex PCR, while TCRdb's copy carries only in-frame clones and drops some. The D gene and trimming were derived from the DNA, and the V and J assignments and clone size from that table. Counted here are nearly 200,000 clones, around four fifths occurring once; the ten biggest clones make up 5.1%. This clone was picked up one time. Sequencing was done on a sample of peripheral blood. The clonotype originates from a woman in her seventies with active or convalescent COVID-19.

The CDR3: CASTSWGQGYNEQFF. In nucleotides, the CDR3 is TGTGCCAGCACCTCTTGGGGACAGGGATACAATGAGCAGTTCTTC. The V and J genes are TRBV5-6 and TRBJ2-1; 9 nucleotides match TRBD1. Germline V gives CDR1 SGHDT, CDR2 YYEEEE. The V segment lost 6 bases and the J segment 4 bases; nucleotides outside the gene matches: 8. This CDR3 spans 15 amino acids.